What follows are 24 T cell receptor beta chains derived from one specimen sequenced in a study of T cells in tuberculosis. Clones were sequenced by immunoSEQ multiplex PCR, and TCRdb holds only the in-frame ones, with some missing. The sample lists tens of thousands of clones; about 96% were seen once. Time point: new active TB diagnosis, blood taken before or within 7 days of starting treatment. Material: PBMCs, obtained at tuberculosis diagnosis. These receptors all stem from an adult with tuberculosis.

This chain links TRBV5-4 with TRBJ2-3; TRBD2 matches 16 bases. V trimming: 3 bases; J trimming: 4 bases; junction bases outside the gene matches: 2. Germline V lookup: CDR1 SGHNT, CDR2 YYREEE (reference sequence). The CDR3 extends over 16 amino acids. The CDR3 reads CASSSGTSGRADTQYF. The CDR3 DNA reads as TGTGCCAGCAGCTCTGGGACTAGCGGGAGGGCAGATACGCAGTATTTT.

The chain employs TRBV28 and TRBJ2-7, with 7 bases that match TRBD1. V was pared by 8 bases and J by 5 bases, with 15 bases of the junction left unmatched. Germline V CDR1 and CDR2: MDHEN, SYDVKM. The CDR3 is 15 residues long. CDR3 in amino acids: CASPPSGQAIDEQYF. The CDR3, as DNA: TGTGCCAGCCCTCCGTCCGGACAGGCTATTGACGAGCAGTACTTC.

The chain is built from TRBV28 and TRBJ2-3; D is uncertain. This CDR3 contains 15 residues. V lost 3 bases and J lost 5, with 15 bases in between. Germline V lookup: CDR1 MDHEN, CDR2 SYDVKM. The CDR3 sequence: CASSFWLSERDTQYF. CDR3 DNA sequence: TGTGCCAGCAGTTTTTGGCTGTCTGAGCGAGATACGCAGTATTTT.

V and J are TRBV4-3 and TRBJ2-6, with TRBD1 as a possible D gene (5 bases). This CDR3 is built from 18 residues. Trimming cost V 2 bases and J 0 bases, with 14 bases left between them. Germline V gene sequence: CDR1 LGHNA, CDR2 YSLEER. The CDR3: CASSQIRTGRSGANVLTF. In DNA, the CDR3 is TGCGCCAGCAGCCAAATCAGAACAGGTCGCTCTGGGGCCAACGTCCTGACTTTC.

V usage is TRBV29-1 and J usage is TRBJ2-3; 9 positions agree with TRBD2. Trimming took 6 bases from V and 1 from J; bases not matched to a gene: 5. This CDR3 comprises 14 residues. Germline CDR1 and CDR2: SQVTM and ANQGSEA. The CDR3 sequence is CSVNRLAGTDTQYF. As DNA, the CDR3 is TGCAGCGTCAACCGACTAGCGGGCACAGATACGCAGTATTTT.

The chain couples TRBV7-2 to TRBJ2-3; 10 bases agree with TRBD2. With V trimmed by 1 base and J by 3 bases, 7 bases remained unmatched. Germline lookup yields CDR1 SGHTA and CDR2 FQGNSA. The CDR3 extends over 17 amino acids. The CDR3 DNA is TGTGCCAGCAGCTTAGTCGCTAGCGGGAGTATGACAGATACGCAGTATTTT. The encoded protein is CASSLVASGSMTDTQYF. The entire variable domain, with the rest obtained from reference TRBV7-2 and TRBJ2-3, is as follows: GAGVSQSPSNKVTEKGKDVELRCDPISGHTALYWYRQSLGQGLEFLIYFQGNSAPDKSGLPSDRFSAERTGGSVSTLTIQRTQQEDSAVYLCASSLVASGSMTDTQYFGPGTRLTVL.

CDR3 coding DNA: TGTGCCAGCAGGCTTGAACAATTGAACACTGAAGCTTTCTTT. Protein sequence: CASRLEQLNTEAFF. The gene calls are TRBV5-5 and TRBJ1-1, with D uncertain. V was trimmed by 5 bases and J by 0 bases, leaving 11 bases between them. This CDR3 is built from 14 residues. Per germline, CDR1 SGHKS and CDR2 YYEKEE (reference sequence).

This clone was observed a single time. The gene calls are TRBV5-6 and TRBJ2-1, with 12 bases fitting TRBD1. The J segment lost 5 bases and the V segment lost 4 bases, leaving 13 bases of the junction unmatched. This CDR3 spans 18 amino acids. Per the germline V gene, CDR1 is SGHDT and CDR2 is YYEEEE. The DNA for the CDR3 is TGTGCCAGCAGCCCAGGGGACAGGGGGCGATTGGTACACAATGAGCAGTTCTTC. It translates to CASSPGDRGRLVHNEQFF.

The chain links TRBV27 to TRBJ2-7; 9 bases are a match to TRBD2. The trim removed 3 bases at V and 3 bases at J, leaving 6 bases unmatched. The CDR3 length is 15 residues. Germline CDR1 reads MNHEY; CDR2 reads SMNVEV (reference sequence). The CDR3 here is CASSLQAGGLYEQYF. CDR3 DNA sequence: TGTGCCAGCAGTTTGCAAGCGGGAGGCCTCTACGAGCAGTACTTC.

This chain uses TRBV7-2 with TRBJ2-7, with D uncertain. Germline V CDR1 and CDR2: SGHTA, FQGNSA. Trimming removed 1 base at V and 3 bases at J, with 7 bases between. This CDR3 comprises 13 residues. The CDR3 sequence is CASSLEPRYEQYF. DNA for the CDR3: TGTGCCAGCAGCTTAGAGCCCCGCTACGAGCAGTACTTC.

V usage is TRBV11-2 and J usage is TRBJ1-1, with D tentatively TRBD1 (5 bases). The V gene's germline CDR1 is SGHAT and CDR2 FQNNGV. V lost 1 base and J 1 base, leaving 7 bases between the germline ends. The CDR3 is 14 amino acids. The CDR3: CASSLGRGNTEAFF. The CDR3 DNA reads TGTGCCAGCAGCTTAGGTAGGGGGAACACTGAAGCTTTCTTT.

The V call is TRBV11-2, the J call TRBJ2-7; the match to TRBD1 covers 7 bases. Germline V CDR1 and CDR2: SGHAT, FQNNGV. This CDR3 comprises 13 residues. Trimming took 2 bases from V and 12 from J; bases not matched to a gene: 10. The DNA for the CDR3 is TGTGCCAGCAGCTTAAGACAGGGACGAATTCCGTACTTC. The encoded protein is CASSLRQGRIPYF.

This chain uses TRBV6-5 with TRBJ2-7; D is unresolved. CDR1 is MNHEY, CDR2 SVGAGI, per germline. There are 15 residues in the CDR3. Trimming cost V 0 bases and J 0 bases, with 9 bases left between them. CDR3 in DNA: TGTGCCAGCAGTTACTCTCACAGAAGCTCCTACGAGCAGTACTTC. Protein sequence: CASSYSHRSSYEQYF.

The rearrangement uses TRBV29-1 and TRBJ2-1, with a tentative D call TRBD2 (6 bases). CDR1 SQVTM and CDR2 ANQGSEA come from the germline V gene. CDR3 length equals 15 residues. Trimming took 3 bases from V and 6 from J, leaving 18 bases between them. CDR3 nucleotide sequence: TGCAGCGTTGATGGTAAGCTGGAGGGGCGCAATGAGCAGTTCTTC. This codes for CSVDGKLEGRNEQFF.

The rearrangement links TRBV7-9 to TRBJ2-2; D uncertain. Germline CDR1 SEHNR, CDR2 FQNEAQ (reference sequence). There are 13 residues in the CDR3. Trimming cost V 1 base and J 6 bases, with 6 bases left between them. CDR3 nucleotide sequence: TGTGCCAGCAGCTTAGAAGCCGCCGGGGAGCTGTTTTTT. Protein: CASSLEAAGELFF.

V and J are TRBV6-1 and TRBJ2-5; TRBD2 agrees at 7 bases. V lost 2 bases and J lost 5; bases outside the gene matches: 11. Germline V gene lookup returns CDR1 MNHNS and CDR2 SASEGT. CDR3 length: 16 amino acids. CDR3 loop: CASSERSGGSSETQYF. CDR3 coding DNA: TGTGCCAGCAGTGAAAGATCTGGCGGGAGCTCTGAGACCCAGTACTTC.

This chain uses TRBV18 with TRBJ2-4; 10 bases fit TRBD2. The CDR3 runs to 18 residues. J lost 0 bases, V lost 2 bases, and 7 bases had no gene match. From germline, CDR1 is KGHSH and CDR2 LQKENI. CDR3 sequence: CASSPSTSGLIAKNIQYF. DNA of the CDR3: TGTGCCAGCTCACCATCGACTAGCGGGCTTATAGCCAAAAACATTCAGTACTTC.

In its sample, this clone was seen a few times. The CDR3 loop is CASSLAATNEKLFF. The CDR3 nucleotides read TGCGCCAGCAGCTTGGCGGCAACTAATGAAAAACTGTTTTTT. V and J are TRBV5-1 and TRBJ1-4; no clear D gene. V was trimmed by 0 bases and J by 0 bases, leaving 3 bases between them. The CDR3 has 14 residues. Germline V gene data show CDR1 as SGHRS and CDR2 as YFSETQ.

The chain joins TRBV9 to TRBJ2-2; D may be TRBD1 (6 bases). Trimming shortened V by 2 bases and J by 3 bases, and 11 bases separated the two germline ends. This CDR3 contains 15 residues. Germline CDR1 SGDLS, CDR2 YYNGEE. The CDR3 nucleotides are TGTGCCAGCAGCGTTCAGGGGTCATACACCGGGGAGCTGTTTTTT. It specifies CASSVQGSYTGELFF.

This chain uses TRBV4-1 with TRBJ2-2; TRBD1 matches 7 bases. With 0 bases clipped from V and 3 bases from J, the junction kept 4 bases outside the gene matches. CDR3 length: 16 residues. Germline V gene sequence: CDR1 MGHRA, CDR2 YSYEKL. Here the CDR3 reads CASSQERGRDTGELFF. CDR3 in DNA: TGCGCCAGCAGCCAAGAGAGGGGGCGCGACACCGGGGAGCTGTTTTTT.

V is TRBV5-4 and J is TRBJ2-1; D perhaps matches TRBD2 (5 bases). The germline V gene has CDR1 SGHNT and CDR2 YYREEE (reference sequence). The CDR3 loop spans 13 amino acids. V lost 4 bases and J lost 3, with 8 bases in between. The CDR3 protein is CASSPDFYNEQFF. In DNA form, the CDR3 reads TGTGCCAGCAGCCCGGACTTCTACAATGAGCAGTTCTTC.

DNA for the CDR3: TGCAGCGTTGAGGGGCGGGAGGGCTACGAGCAGTACTTC. Its translation: CSVEGREGYEQYF. The chain uses TRBV29-1 and TRBJ2-7; TRBD2 agrees at 9 bases. Looked up from germline, CDR1 is SQVTM and CDR2 is ANQGSEA. After removal of 3 bases from V and 3 bases from J, the junction contained 3 bases not matched to a gene. This CDR3 region has 13 residues.

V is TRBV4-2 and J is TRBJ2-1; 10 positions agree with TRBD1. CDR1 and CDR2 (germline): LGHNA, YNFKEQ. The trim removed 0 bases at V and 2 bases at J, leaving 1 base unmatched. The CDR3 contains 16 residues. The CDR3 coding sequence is TGTGCCAGCAGCCAAGAAGGACAGGGGGCCTACAATGAGCAGTTCTTC. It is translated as CASSQEGQGAYNEQFF.

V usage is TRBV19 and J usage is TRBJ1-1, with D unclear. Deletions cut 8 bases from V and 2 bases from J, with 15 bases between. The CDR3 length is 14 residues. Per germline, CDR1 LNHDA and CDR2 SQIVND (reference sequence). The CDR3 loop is CASGSGRENTEAFF. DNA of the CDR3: TGTGCCAGTGGCAGTGGGCGAGAAAACACTGAAGCTTTCTTT.